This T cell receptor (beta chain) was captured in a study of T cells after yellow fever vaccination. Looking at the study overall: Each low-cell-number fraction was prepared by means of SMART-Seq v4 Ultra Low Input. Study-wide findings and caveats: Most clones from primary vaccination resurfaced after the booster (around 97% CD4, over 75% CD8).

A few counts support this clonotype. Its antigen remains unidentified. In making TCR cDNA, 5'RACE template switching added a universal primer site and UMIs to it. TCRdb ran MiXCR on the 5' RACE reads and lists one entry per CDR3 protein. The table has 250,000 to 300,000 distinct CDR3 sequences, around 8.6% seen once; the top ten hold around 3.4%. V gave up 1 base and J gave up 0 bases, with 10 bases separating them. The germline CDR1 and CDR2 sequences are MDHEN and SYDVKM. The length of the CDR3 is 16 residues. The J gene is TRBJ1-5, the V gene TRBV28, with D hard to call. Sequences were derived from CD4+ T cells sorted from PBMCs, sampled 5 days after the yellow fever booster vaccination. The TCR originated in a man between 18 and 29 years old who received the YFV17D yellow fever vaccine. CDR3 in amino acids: CASSLFLRNSNQPQHF. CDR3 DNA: TGTGCCAGCAGTTTATTCTTGCGGAATAGCAATCAGCCCCAGCATTTT. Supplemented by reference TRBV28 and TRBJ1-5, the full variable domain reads DVKVTQSSRYLVKRTGEKVFLECVQDMDHENMFWYRQDPGLGLRLIYFSYDVKMKEKGDIPEGYSVSREKKERFSLILESASTNQTSMYLCASSLFLRNSNQPQHFGDGTRLSIL.